This TCR beta chain was sequenced during a study of CD4+ T cells in melanoma. Sequenced by immunoSEQ multiplex PCR; TCRdb stores in-frame clones only, minus some. The table lists around 6,500 clones, around 61% of them singletons, with about 20% in the top ten. The CDR3 spans 16 residues. CDR1 is SGHRS, CDR2 YFSETQ, per germline. The V gene end was trimmed by 2 bases and the J gene end by 7 bases; junction bases not matched to a gene: 10. This rearrangement joins TRBV5-1 to TRBJ2-2; 8 bases line up with TRBD2. Source material: cells from a culture (not recorded whether cultured in vitro). This sequence originates from a human donor with melanoma. Here the CDR3 DNA reads TGCGCCAGCAGCTTCTCGGGGACTAGGGTGAGCGGGGAGCTGTTTTTT. Translating it yields CASSFSGTRVSGELFF.